Described below is a single TCR beta chain sequence and its context. The read comes to an end 3 residues before the CDR3 does, leaving the germline J gene to fill in the end. The method was immunoSEQ multiplex PCR; TCRdb's version includes in-frame clones alone and lacks a portion of them. The sample includes 27,000 or so clones. There are 16 residues in the CDR3. The germline gives CDR1 MNHEY, CDR2 SVGEGT. Trimming shortened V by 6 bases and J by 1 base, and 15 bases separated the two germline ends. The source of the sample is a study of T cells in women clearing cervical HPV infection. Sequencing input: blood buffy coat. The chain uses TRBV6-2 or TRBV6-3 and TRBJ1-4; D is unclear. This receptor was obtained from a woman between 18 and 75 years old with a cervical HPV16 infection that either progressed to CIN3+ or cleared (not recorded which). This chain's CDR3 is CASSPGPILTNEKLFF. CDR3 DNA (partial): TGTGCCAGCAGCCCGGGTCCGATATTAACTAATGAAAAA.